This TCR beta chain appears in the sequencing data of a study of blood T cell repertoires in COVID-19. Study summary: Samples representing acute and convalescent COVID-19 were sourced from the United States, Italy and Spain. Nucleic acid was either cDNA or gDNA, and it came from T cells, B-cell-depleted T cells, or PBMCs.

The CDR3 spans 15 residues. The V end lost 4 bases, the J end lost 5 bases, and 15 bases lay between the germline ends. Germline CDR1 SGHTA, CDR2 FQGNSA. Data came from immunoSEQ multiplex PCR; TCRdb stores just in-frame clones and leaves some out. In the table there are fewer than 250,000 clones, 65% to 85% of which are singletons. This clonotype was obtained from a human donor in a cohort sampled during active COVID-19. Sequences were obtained from peripheral blood. V usage is TRBV7-2 and J usage is TRBJ1-5, with no clear D. CDR3 sequence (DNA): TGTGCCAGCAGCTGGTATCGGGGTCGAGATCAGCCCCAGCATTTT. This encodes CASSWYRGRDQPQHF.